This T cell receptor beta chain was profiled in a study of T cells in localized non-small cell lung cancer. Overall study results and limits: Tumor showed lower T cell clonality than uninvolved adjacent lung, where it was highest.

About this clone itself: Its antigen is as yet unknown.

Assay: immunoSEQ multiplex PCR; the TCRdb copy retains only in-frame clones and omits some. The sample lists 20,000 to 25,000 clones; more than 70% were seen once. The CDR3 loop spans 14 amino acids. Germline V gene data show CDR1 as MGHRA and CDR2 as YSYEKL. Trimming removed 4 bases from V and 5 bases from J, with 11 bases in between. This specimen was PBMCs, taken before any cancer treatment. The TCR comes from a woman aged 40-75 years with stage II squamous cell lung carcinoma. The V gene is TRBV4-1, the J gene TRBJ2-2; D unclear. The CDR3 DNA follows: TGCGCCAGCAGCCTCGACTTCGTAACCGGGGAGCTGTTTTTT. This translates into CASSLDFVTGELFF.